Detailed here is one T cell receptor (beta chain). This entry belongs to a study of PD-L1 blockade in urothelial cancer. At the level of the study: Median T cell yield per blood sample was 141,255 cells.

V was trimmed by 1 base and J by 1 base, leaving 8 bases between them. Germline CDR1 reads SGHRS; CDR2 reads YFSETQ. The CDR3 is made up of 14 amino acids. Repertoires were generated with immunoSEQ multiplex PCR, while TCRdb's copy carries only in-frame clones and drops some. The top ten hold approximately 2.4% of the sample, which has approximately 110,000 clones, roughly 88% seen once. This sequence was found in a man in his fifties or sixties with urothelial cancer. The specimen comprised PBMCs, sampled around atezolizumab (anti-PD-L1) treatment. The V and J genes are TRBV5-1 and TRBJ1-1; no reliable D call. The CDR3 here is CASSLLQRNTEAFF. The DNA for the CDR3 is TGCGCCAGCAGCTTGCTACAGAGGAACACTGAAGCTTTCTTT. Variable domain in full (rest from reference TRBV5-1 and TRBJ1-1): KAGVTQTPRYLIKTRGQQVTLSCSPISGHRSVSWYQQTPGQGLQFLFEYFSETQRNKGNFPGRFSGRQFSNSRSEMNVSTLELGDSALYLCASSLLQRNTEAFFGQGTRLTVV.